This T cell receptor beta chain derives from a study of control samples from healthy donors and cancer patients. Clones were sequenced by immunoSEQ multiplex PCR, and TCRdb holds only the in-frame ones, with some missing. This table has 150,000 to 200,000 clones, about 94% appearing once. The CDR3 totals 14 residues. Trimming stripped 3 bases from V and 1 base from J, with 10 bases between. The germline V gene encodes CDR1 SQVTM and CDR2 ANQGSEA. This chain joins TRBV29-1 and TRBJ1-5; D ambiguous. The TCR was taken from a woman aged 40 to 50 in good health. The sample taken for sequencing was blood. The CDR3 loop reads CSVEEGGSNQPQHF. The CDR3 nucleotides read TGCAGCGTTGAGGAAGGAGGAAGCAATCAGCCCCAGCATTTT.